The rows below give T cell receptor beta chains drawn from one sample of a study of control samples from healthy donors and cancer patients. Using immunoSEQ multiplex PCR, the repertoire was profiled, and TCRdb retains in-frame clones only, with some absent. The sample records fewer than 200,000 clones, nearly 96% being singletons. The sample consisted of blood. All receptors derive from a woman in her twenties or thirties in good health. Each CDR3 is given with its conserved first and last residue. The order of the fields is V gene, D gene, clone size, J gene, CDR3 protein, CDR3 DNA. A D gene is named only where the DNA matches it firmly. The listing skips clone size in some rows; elsewhere it reads once, few, many or a size class.

TRBV7-2	.	.	TRBJ1-1	CASRFEGIKNTEAFF	TGTGCCAGCAGGTTTGAGGGGATAAAGAACACTGAAGCTTTCTTT
TRBV27	TRBD1	.	TRBJ1-2	CASSLHSQGLRFDGYTF	TGTGCCAGCAGCTTACACTCACAGGGGTTGCGATTTGATGGCTACACCTTC
TRBV6-1	.	.	TRBJ2-7	CASSEWGTLTYEQYF	TGTGCCAGCAGTGAATGGGGGACGTTAACCTACGAGCAGTACTTC
TRBV20-1	.	.	TRBJ2-7	CSASIDGPPYEQYF	TGCAGTGCTAGTATTGACGGGCCCCCCTACGAGCAGTACTTC
TRBV30	TRBD1	once	TRBJ1-2	CAWSPLRDRGWRGYGYTF	TGTGCCTGGAGCCCACTCCGGGACAGGGGATGGCGGGGCTATGGCTACACCTTC
TRBV5-1	.	once	TRBJ2-7	CASSRGRSYEQYF	TGCGCCAGCAGCCGTGGGAGATCCTACGAGCAGTACTTC
TRBV25-1	TRBD1	.	TRBJ1-1	CASSGTGVNTEAFF	TGTGCCAGCAGTGGGACAGGGGTGAACACTGAAGCTTTCTTT
TRBV2	.	.	TRBJ1-5	CASSEEGNQPQHF	TGTGCCAGCAGTGAAGAGGGAAATCAGCCCCAGCATTTT
TRBV6-5	TRBD2	.	TRBJ2-7	CASSSTGGLAAF	TGTGCCAGCAGTTCCACGGGGGGACTAGCGGCCTTC
TRBV9	.	.	TRBJ2-1	CASSVESLNSYNEQFF	TGTGCCAGCAGCGTAGAGAGCCTGAACTCCTACAATGAGCAGTTCTTC
TRBV10-3	.	.	TRBJ1-1	CAISENVDRLNTEAFF	TGTGCCATCAGTGAGAATGTAGACAGGTTGAACACTGAAGCTTTCTTT
TRBV28	.	.	TRBJ1-2	CASSPLGGALGYTF	TGTGCCAGCAGCCCCCTAGGGGGGGCTCTTGGCTACACCTTC
TRBV30	.	.	TRBJ1-5	CAWSVEELRPQHF	TGTGCCTGGAGTGTTGAGGAGTTGCGGCCCCAGCATTTT
TRBV21-1	.	.	TRBJ2-3	CASSKRTGDSTDTQYF	TGTGCCAGCAGCAAAAGGACAGGGGATAGCACAGATACGCAGTATTTT
TRBV7-2	TRBD1	once	TRBJ2-5	CASSLRTGPQETQYF	TGTGCCAGCAGCCTTAGGACAGGGCCTCAAGAGACCCAGTACTTC
TRBV5-1	.	.	TRBJ1-1	CASSLFGNTEAFF	TGCGCCAGCAGCTTGTTTGGGAACACTGAAGCTTTCTTT
TRBV7-3	.	.	TRBJ1-6	CASSLEGYGSPLHF	TGTGCCAGCAGCTTAGAGGGGTACGGTTCACCCCTCCACTTT
TRBV7-3	TRBD2	.	TRBJ2-2	CASSRGGTRELFF	TGTGCCAGCAGCCGGGGAGGGACCAGGGAGCTGTTTTTT
TRBV27	TRBD2	.	TRBJ2-1	CASSYLAAYNEQFF	TGTGCCAGCAGTTACCTAGCGGCCTACAATGAGCAGTTCTTC
TRBV6-1	.	.	TRBJ1-1	CASSEGRMNTEAFF	TGTGCCAGCAGTGAAGGACGCATGAACACTGAAGCTTTCTTT
TRBV18	.	.	TRBJ2-2	CASSPISTGNAGELFF	TGTGCCAGCTCACCAATATCCACCGGGAACGCCGGGGAGCTGTTTTTT
TRBV12-3/TRBV12-4	.	.	TRBJ2-7	CASSSGSYEQYF	TGTGCCAGCAGTTCTGGCAGCTACGAGCAGTACTTC
TRBV4-1	.	.	TRBJ2-7	CASSQDYGKPYEQYF	TGCGCCAGCAGCCAAGATTACGGGAAACCCTACGAGCAGTACTTC
TRBV24-1	TRBD1	.	TRBJ2-2	CVTSDRTGGLTGELFF	TGTGTCACCAGTGATCGGACAGGGGGCTTGACCGGGGAGCTGTTTTTT
TRBV5-1	.	.	TRBJ2-7	CASSLGPPYEQYF	TGCGCCAGCAGCTTAGGGCCCCCCTACGAGCAGTACTTC
TRBV30	TRBD2	.	TRBJ2-7	CAWGGGGYEQYF	TGTGCCTGGGGCGGGGGGGGCTACGAGCAGTACTTC
TRBV7-9	.	.	TRBJ1-1	CASSSMDGWGRVEAFF	TGTGCCAGCAGCTCTATGGACGGGTGGGGGCGAGTTGAAGCTTTCTTT
TRBV7-8	.	few	TRBJ2-7	CASSFGDTYEQYF	TGTGCCAGCAGCTTTGGAGACACCTACGAGCAGTACTTC
TRBV9	TRBD2	.	TRBJ2-3	CASSLGTSGDLTDTQYF	TGTGCCAGCAGCTTGGGCACTAGCGGGGACCTCACAGATACGCAGTATTTT
TRBV6-6	.	.	TRBJ1-6	CASSPRGEDSPLHF	TGTGCCAGCAGTCCCCGTGGGGAAGATTCACCCCTCCACTTT
TRBV2	TRBD1	.	TRBJ1-2	CASRPKTGPDYGYTF	TGTGCCAGCAGACCAAAGACAGGGCCGGACTATGGCTACACCTTC
TRBV3-1/TRBV3-2	.	once	TRBJ1-3	CASVGVGNTIYF	TGTGCCAGCGTTGGCGTCGGAAACACCATATATTTT
TRBV5-1	TRBD1	.	TRBJ1-2	CASSFGQGSQDGYTF	TGCGCCAGCAGCTTTGGACAGGGCTCACAGGATGGCTACACCTTC
TRBV6-2/TRBV6-3	TRBD2	.	TRBJ2-3	CASSPGRLARTDTQYF	TGTGCCAGCAGTCCCGGGCGACTAGCGAGAACAGATACGCAGTATTTT
TRBV4-1	.	.	TRBJ1-1	CASSQGRNTEAFF	TGCGCCAGCAGCCAAGGGAGGAACACTGAAGCTTTCTTT
TRBV15	TRBD1	.	TRBJ1-5	CATSRDWTGDSNQPQHF	TGTGCCACCAGCAGAGATTGGACAGGTGATAGCAATCAGCCCCAGCATTTT
TRBV7-2	TRBD1	once	TRBJ1-1	CASSPSWDRVAEAFF	TGTGCCAGCAGCCCCAGCTGGGACAGGGTAGCTGAAGCTTTCTTT
TRBV21-1	.	.	TRBJ1-6	CASSKWHQPTNSPLHF	TGTGCCAGCAGCAAATGGCACCAGCCCACAAATTCACCCCTCCACTTT
TRBV10-3	.	.	TRBJ2-7	CAISPSGRPYEQYF	TGTGCCATCAGTCCCTCGGGCCGTCCCTACGAGCAGTACTTC
TRBV2	.	.	TRBJ2-4	CASSEWDTRKIAKNIQYF	TGTGCCAGCAGTGAGTGGGACACGCGAAAAATAGCCAAAAACATTCAGTACTTC
TRBV10-3	.	.	TRBJ2-7	CAISEFFEDGAYEQYF	TGTGCCATCAGTGAATTTTTCGAGGACGGTGCCTACGAGCAGTACTTC
TRBV28	.	.	TRBJ1-2	CATGALGNNYGYTF	TGTGCCACGGGGGCGTTGGGCAACAACTATGGCTACACCTTC
TRBV28	.	.	TRBJ1-1	CASSLTRERAEAFF	TGTGCCAGCAGTTTAACGCGGGAGCGAGCTGAAGCTTTCTTT
TRBV5-1	.	.	TRBJ2-1	CASSMNSGYNEQFF	TGCGCCAGCAGCATGAATAGCGGTTACAATGAGCAGTTCTTC
TRBV24-1	TRBD2	.	TRBJ2-1	CATGTSGSNEQFF	TGTGCCACGGGGACTAGCGGGAGCAATGAGCAGTTCTTC
TRBV18	TRBD1	.	TRBJ2-5	CASSPRTGGQETQYF	TGTGCCAGCTCACCACGGACAGGGGGGCAAGAGACCCAGTACTTC
TRBV14	.	few	TRBJ2-1	CASSQDYGSYNEQFF	TGTGCCAGCAGCCAAGATTATGGTTCCTACAATGAGCAGTTCTTC
TRBV6-5	.	.	TRBJ1-2	CASTNGLSGYTF	TGTGCCAGCACCAACGGGCTCTCTGGCTACACCTTC
TRBV23-1	.	.	TRBJ1-3	CASSQEGDLGAGNTIYF	TGCGCCAGCAGTCAAGAGGGGGACCTCGGTGCCGGAAACACCATATATTTT
TRBV27	.	.	TRBJ1-6	CASGVAPLHF	TGTGCCAGCGGGGTGGCACCCCTCCACTTT
TRBV28	.	.	TRBJ1-3	CASSPGNTIYF	TGTGCCAGCAGCCCGGGAAACACCATATATTTT
TRBV29-1	TRBD2	few	TRBJ2-5	CSVTGLAGGLETQYF	TGCAGCGTTACCGGACTAGCGGGAGGGTTAGAGACCCAGTACTTC
TRBV28	.	.	TRBJ1-6	CASRPEDIMYNSPLHF	TGTGCCAGCAGACCGGAGGACATAATGTATAATTCACCCCTCCACTTT
TRBV7-9	.	once	TRBJ1-1	CASSPRAGAFF	TGTGCCAGCAGCCCCCGGGCTGGGGCTTTCTTT